The source of this T cell receptor beta chain is a study of blood T cell repertoires in COVID-19. The wider study: The study drew acute and convalescent COVID-19 samples from the United States, Italy and Spain. The cDNA or gDNA used as material had been derived from T cells, B-cell-depleted T cells, or PBMCs.

The CDR3 extends over 15 amino acids. V dropped 2 bases and J dropped 7 bases, with 14 bases sitting between them. Germline loops: CDR1 MNHEY, CDR2 SVGAGI. Authors' data handling: Amplification with reference gene primers provided the estimates of nucleated cell counts. Assay used: immunoSEQ multiplex PCR; TCRdb lists only in-frame clones, some missing. The DNA gave D and trimming, while V, J and clone size come from that table. This sample yields 95,000 to 150,000 clones, of which over 65% are seen a single time; under 1% belongs to the top ten. Material for sequencing was peripheral blood. The sequence derives from a human donor with acute or convalescent COVID-19. The donor label of this sample is uncertain. The chain is built from TRBV6-5 and TRBJ2-2; D is perhaps TRBD1 (5 bases). This CDR3 is CASSYEKGVGGELFF. The CDR3 nucleotides are TGTGCCAGCAGTTACGAAAAAGGGGTGGGCGGGGAGCTGTTTTTT.